These T cell receptor beta chains were read from a single sample in a study of T cell responses to AZD1222 COVID-19 vaccine. Measured with immunoSEQ multiplex PCR; TCRdb has only the in-frame clones, and not every one. This sample has 100,000 to 150,000 clones, with around 90% found just once. Source: peripheral blood, taken on day 0 of AZD1222 vaccination. These receptor sequences come from an adult in good health. CDR3s include the opening cysteine and the closing phenylalanine or tryptophan. The D gene is left open where the match is weak. Expanded clones are given a class, and other clones once, few, many or no size at all.

>-|-|TRBJ1-1|TRBV28
CASSSKPYTEAFF
TGTGCCAGCAGTTCTAAGCCCTACACTGAAGCTTTCTTT
>TRBD1|-|TRBJ1-2|TRBV5-4
CASSSGGGHYGYTF
TGTGCCAGCAGCTCAGGGGGGGGGCACTATGGCTACACCTTC
>-|-|TRBJ2-3|TRBV7-9
CASSSFPRTSSTDTQYF
TGTGCCAGCAGCTCCTTCCCTCGTACCTCTAGCACAGATACGCAGTATTTT
>TRBD1|-|TRBJ1-2|TRBV7-9
CASSLVIGQGGNYGYTF
TGTGCCAGCAGCTTAGTAATAGGACAGGGAGGCAACTATGGCTACACCTTC
>TRBD1|-|TRBJ1-2|TRBV7-3
CASSLRGQGAPLNYGYTF
TGTGCCAGCAGCTTAAGAGGGCAGGGGGCTCCCCTAAACTATGGCTACACCTTC
>-|-|TRBJ2-3|TRBV30
CAWSVRGGRTDTQYF
TGTGCCTGGAGTGTAAGGGGGGGACGCACAGATACGCAGTATTTT
>-|few|TRBJ2-5|TRBV11-2
CASSLDRPRAGVEETQYF
TGTGCCAGCAGCTTAGATCGTCCTCGCGCAGGGGTAGAAGAGACCCAGTACTTC
>-|-|TRBJ2-7|TRBV9
CASSVGGGAREQYF
TGTGCCAGCAGCGTAGGTGGGGGGGCGCGGGAGCAGTACTTC
>-|-|TRBJ2-2|TRBV5-1
CASSIRGAGELFF
TGCGCCAGCAGTATAAGGGGTGCCGGGGAGCTGTTTTTT
>-|-|TRBJ2-1|TRBV27
CASSLYLANEQFF
TGTGCCAGCAGTTTATACCTAGCGAATGAGCAGTTCTTC
>TRBD2|once|TRBJ2-3|TRBV5-4
CASSPERTSGSTDTQYF
TGTGCCAGCAGCCCCGAGAGGACTAGCGGTAGCACAGATACGCAGTATTTT
>TRBD1|once|TRBJ2-5|TRBV28
CASSLQGFETQYF
TGTGCCAGCAGTCTACAGGGGTTCGAGACCCAGTACTTC
>-|-|TRBJ2-2|TRBV7-2
CASSLISATGELFF
TGTGCCAGCAGCTTAATTAGCGCCACCGGGGAGCTGTTTTTT